Each of the 8 T cell receptor beta chains below was sequenced from the same sample in a study of CD8+ T cells in alopecia areata. Extracted RNA was reverse transcribed into cDNA, the sequencing template. The data were produced by immunoSEQ multiplex PCR, yet TCRdb's version contains in-frame clones alone and is incomplete. This sample yields under 300,000 clones, of which roughly two thirds are seen a single time; 1.2% belongs to the top ten. This material consisted of CD4+ T cells sorted from blood, taken at week 0. The origin of the receptors is a human donor with alopecia areata.

CDR3 coding DNA: TGTGCCAGCAGTCGTCAGGACGGTTATGGCTACACCTTC. Translation: CASSRQDGYGYTF. The rearrangement uses TRBV27 and TRBJ1-2; D is ambiguous. Germline CDR1 is MNHEY and CDR2 is SMNVEV (reference sequence). V lost 5 bases, J lost 5 bases, and 12 bases lay in between. The CDR3 runs 13 residues.

This chain connects TRBV10-3 to TRBJ2-2; D may be TRBD1 (6 bases). The germline V gene has CDR1 ENHRY and CDR2 SYGVKD. This CDR3 is built from 14 residues. Trimming cost V 2 bases and J 5 bases, with 9 bases left between them. The CDR3 DNA reads as TGTGCCATCAGTGAGGGGACATCGACCGGGGAGCTGTTTTTT. Translating gives CAISEGTSTGELFF.

This chain joins TRBV28 and TRBJ2-7, with TRBD1 matching over 8 bases. V lost 4 bases and J lost 4; bases outside the gene matches: 12. CDR1 is MDHEN and CDR2 is SYDVKM in the germline V gene. The CDR3 loop spans 16 amino acids. This CDR3 reads CASSSPGQGRRYEQYF. The CDR3 DNA sequence: TGTGCCAGCAGTTCACCCGGACAGGGCCGGAGGTACGAGCAGTACTTC.

The chain couples TRBV6-5 to TRBJ2-5; 11 nucleotides match TRBD1. Germline loops: CDR1 MNHEY, CDR2 SVGAGI. Trimming cost V 1 base and J 4 bases; bases outside gene matches: 2. The CDR3 length is 15 residues. The chain's CDR3 is CASSYYGTGGETQYF. Here the CDR3 DNA reads TGTGCCAGCAGTTACTACGGGACAGGGGGAGAGACCCAGTACTTC.

The genes are TRBV29-1 and TRBJ2-5; D gene unclear. V gave up 5 bases and J gave up 0 bases, with 7 bases separating them. The CDR3 sequence is 12 residues long. Per germline, CDR1 SQVTM and CDR2 ANQGSEA. CDR3 residues: CSVMGNQETQYF. The CDR3 DNA follows: TGCAGCGTTATGGGCAACCAAGAGACCCAGTACTTC.

The gene calls are TRBV30 and TRBJ1-6; 7 bases agree with TRBD1. V lost 3 bases, J lost 8 bases, and 7 bases stayed unmatched. The CDR3 loop spans 14 amino acids. The germline V gene has CDR1 GTSNPN and CDR2 SVGIG (reference sequence). The CDR3 loop is CAWSLRGGDSPLHF. Written as DNA, the CDR3 is TGTGCCTGGAGCCTCCGAGGGGGCGATTCACCCCTCCACTTT.

This chain uses TRBV29-1 with TRBJ2-1; tentatively, D is TRBD1 (5 bases). Germline V gene lookup returns CDR1 SQVTM and CDR2 ANQGSEA. V was pared by 5 bases and J by 3 bases, with 11 bases between. CDR3 size: 13 residues. The CDR3 here is CSVSQGHYNEQFF. Here the CDR3 DNA reads TGCAGCGTTTCGCAGGGCCACTACAATGAGCAGTTCTTC.

The chain is built from TRBV6-5 and TRBJ2-5; 8 nucleotides line up with TRBD1. V lost 6 bases to trimming and J lost 5 bases; unmatched junction nucleotides: 2. This CDR3 spans 12 amino acids. Germline V gene sequence: CDR1 MNHEY, CDR2 SVGAGI. In DNA form, the CDR3 reads TGTGCCAGCAGCCGGGACAGGGAGACCCAGTACTTC. This gives the protein CASSRDRETQYF.